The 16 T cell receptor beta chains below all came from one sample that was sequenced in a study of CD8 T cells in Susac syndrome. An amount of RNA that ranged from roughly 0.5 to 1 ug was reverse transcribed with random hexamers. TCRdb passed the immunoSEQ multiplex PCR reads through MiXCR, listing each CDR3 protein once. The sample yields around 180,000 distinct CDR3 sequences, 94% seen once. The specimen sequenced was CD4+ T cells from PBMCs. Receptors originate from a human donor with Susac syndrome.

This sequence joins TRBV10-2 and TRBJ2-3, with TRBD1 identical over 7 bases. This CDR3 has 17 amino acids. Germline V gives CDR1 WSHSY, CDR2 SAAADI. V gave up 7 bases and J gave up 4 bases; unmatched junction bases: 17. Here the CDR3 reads CASTLNSGGTIADTQYF. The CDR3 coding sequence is TGCGCCAGCACCCTAAACTCAGGGGGAACAATTGCAGATACGCAGTATTTT.

CDR3 loop: CAWSLNSYEQYF. The CDR3 DNA reads as TGTGCCTGGAGCCTAAACTCCTACGAGCAGTACTTC. This sequence joins TRBV30 and TRBJ2-7, with D uncertain. Trimming took off 3 bases at V and 0 bases at J, with 6 bases between the two ends. The germline gives CDR1 GTSNPN, CDR2 SVGIG (reference sequence). This CDR3 contains 12 residues.

CDR3: CSAAPQIPGQGSYNEQFF. The CDR3 region has the DNA TGCAGTGCCGCACCCCAAATCCCGGGACAGGGCTCCTACAATGAGCAGTTCTTC. The V call is TRBV20-1, the J call TRBJ2-1; 9 nucleotides align to TRBD1. The CDR3 totals 18 residues. With 6 bases clipped from V and 0 bases from J, the junction kept 15 bases outside the gene matches. Germline lookup yields CDR1 DFQATT and CDR2 SNEGSKA (reference sequence).

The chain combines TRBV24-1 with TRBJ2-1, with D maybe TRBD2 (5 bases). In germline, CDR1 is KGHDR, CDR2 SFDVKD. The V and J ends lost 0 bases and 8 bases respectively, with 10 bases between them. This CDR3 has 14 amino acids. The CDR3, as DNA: TGTGCCACCAGTGATTTGCAAGGAGGAGATGAGCAGTTCTTC. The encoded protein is CATSDLQGGDEQFF.

The CDR3 protein is CASSLSRGTEAFF. CDR3 nucleotides: TGTGCCAGCAGTTTAAGTAGGGGGACTGAAGCTTTCTTT. This chain joins TRBV12-3 or TRBV12-4 and TRBJ1-1; perhaps TRBD1 as D (6 bases). The length of the CDR3 is 13 residues. V gave up 2 bases and J gave up 5 bases, with 9 bases separating them.

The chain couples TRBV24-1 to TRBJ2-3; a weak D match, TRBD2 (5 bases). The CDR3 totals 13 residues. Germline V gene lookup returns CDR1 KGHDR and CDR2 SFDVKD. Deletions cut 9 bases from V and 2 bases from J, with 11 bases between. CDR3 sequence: CATRGSPTDTQYF. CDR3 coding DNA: TGTGCCACCCGCGGGTCCCCCACAGATACGCAGTATTTT.

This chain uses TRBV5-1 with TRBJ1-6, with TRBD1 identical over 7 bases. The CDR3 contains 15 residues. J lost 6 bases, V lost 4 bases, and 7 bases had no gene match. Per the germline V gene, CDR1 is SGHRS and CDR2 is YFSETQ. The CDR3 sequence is CASSEQGKGNSPLHF. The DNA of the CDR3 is TGCGCCAGCAGCGAACAGGGGAAGGGTAATTCACCCCTCCACTTT.

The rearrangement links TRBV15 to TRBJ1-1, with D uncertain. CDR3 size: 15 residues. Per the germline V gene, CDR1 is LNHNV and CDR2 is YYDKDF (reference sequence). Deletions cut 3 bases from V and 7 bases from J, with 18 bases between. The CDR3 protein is CATSREPRQDFEAFF. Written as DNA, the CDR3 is TGTGCCACCAGCAGGGAACCTCGACAAGACTTTGAAGCTTTCTTT.

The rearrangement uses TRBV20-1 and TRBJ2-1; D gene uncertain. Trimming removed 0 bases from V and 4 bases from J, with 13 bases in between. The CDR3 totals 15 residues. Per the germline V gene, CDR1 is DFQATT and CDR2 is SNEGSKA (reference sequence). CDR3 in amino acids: CSARDLSPIYNEQFF. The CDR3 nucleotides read TGCAGTGCTAGAGATCTGTCCCCTATATACAATGAGCAGTTCTTC.

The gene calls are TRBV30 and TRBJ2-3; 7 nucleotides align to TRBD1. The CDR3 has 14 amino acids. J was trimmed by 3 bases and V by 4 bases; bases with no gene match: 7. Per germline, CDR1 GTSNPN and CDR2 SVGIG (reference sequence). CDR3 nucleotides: TGTGCCTGGAACCTGGGACAGTGGACAGATACGCAGTATTTT. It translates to CAWNLGQWTDTQYF.

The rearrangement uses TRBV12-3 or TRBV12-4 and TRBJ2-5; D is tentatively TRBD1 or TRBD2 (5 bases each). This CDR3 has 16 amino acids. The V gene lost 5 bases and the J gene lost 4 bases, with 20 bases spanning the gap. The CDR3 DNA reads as TGTGCCAGCAGTCCGCCCGCTCACTCGAGGGGAGAGACCCAGTACTTC. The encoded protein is CASSPPAHSRGETQYF.

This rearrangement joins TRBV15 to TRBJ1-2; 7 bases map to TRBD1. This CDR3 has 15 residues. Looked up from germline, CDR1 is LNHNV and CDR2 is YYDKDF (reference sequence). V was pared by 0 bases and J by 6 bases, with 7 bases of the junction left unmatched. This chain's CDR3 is CATSRDPRQGDGYTF. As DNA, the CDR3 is TGTGCCACCAGCAGAGATCCGAGACAGGGCGATGGCTACACCTTC.

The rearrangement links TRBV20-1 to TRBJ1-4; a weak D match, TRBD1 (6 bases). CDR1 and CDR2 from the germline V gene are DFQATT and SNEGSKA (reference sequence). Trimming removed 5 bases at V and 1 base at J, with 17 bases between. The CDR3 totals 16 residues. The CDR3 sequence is CSAPGTPGETNEKLFF. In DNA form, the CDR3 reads TGCAGTGCTCCAGGGACACCCGGGGAAACTAATGAAAAACTGTTTTTT.

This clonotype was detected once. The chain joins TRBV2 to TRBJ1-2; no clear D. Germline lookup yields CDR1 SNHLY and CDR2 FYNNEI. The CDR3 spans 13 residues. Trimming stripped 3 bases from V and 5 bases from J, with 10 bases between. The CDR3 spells CASSELPFYGYTF. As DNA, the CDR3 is TGTGCCAGCAGTGAGCTTCCCTTTTATGGCTACACCTTC.

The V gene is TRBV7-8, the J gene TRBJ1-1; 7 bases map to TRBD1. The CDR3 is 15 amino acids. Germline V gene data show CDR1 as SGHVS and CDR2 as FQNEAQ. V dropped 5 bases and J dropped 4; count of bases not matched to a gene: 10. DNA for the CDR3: TGTGCCAGCAGCCCGCGACAGGGACTCGGCACTGAAGCTTTCTTT. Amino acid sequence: CASSPRQGLGTEAFF.

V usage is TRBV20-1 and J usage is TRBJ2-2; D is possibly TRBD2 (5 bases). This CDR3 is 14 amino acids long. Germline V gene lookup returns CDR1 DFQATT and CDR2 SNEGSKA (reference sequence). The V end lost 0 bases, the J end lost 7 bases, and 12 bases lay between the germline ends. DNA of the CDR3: TGCAGTGCTAGAGAGGGCGGGTTAGTCGGGGAGCTGTTTTTT. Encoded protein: CSAREGGLVGELFF.